This T cell receptor beta chain was sequenced for a study of blood T cell repertoires in COVID-19. At the level of the study: Samples came from the United States, Italy and Spain, spanning acute and convalescent COVID-19.

As originally analysed: Researchers report that nucleated cell counts were estimated from reference gene primer amplification. Sequenced by immunoSEQ multiplex PCR; TCRdb stores in-frame clones only, minus some. V, J and clone size reflect that table, while D and trimming were determined from the DNA. Of some 180,000 clones listed, roughly 76% are singletons. This CDR3 region has 15 residues. The ends were cut back, 2 bases at V and 3 bases at J, with 13 bases in the middle. Germline V CDR1 and CDR2: MDHEN, SYDVKM. Material for sequencing was peripheral blood. The sequence was obtained from a woman aged 80 or over with COVID-19, enrolled during active disease. V gene TRBV28 combines with J gene TRBJ1-1, with a tentative D call TRBD1 (6 bases). The CDR3 nucleotides read TGTGCCAGCAGTTTAAGGTTGGGGGCGTACACTGAAGCTTTCTTT. This translates into CASSLRLGAYTEAFF.